The 32 T cell receptor beta chains presented below share a single source sample, sequenced in a study of shared clonotypes between healthy human individuals. TCRdb's table, derived via immunoSEQ multiplex PCR, lists solely in-frame clones and lacks some. The sample has approximately 2,000,000 clones; roughly 92% are singletons. The sample consisted of naive CD4+ T cells from PBMCs. The subset is: CD45RA+ positively selected. The source of these receptors is a young man in good health. Some clones in this sample may be carry-over from other donors' samples.

This clone showed up just a few times. The chain is built from TRBV2 and TRBJ1-1; 7 positions agree with TRBD1. CDR1 and CDR2 (germline): SNHLY, FYNNEI. V lost 11 bases, J lost 2 bases, and 2 bases stayed unmatched. The CDR3 runs 11 residues. DNA for the CDR3: TGTGCCGGGACAGAAAACACTGAAGCTTTCTTT. Translation gives CAGTENTEAFF.

This clone has only one observation. The V call is TRBV7-8, the J call TRBJ1-4; no firm D call. CDR1 is SGHVS and CDR2 is FQNEAQ in the germline V gene. The CDR3 contains 13 residues. The ends were cut back, 5 bases at V and 8 bases at J, with 12 bases in the middle. The CDR3 nucleotides read TGTGCCAGCAGCCGTCGGGTTGTAGAAAAACTGTTTTTT. It codes for CASSRRVVEKLFF.

The rearrangement links TRBV28 to TRBJ2-4; D call uncertain. Trimming removed 6 bases from V and 2 bases from J, with 11 bases in between. Germline V lookup: CDR1 MDHEN, CDR2 SYDVKM. This CDR3 region has 14 residues. Here the CDR3 reads CASSLAGSKNIQYF. CDR3 sequence (DNA): TGTGCCAGCAGCCTGGCCGGTTCCAAAAACATTCAGTACTTC.

This clone was counted between two and nine times. This same CDR3 is encoded by further DNA sequences in the sample. This rearrangement joins TRBV5-1 to TRBJ1-5; 8 bases are shared with TRBD1. CDR1 and CDR2 from the germline V gene are SGHRS and YFSETQ. This CDR3 region has 14 residues. With V trimmed by 4 bases and J by 5 bases, 5 bases remained unmatched. The CDR3 sequence is CASSPGQGDQPQHF. The CDR3 coding sequence is TGCGCCAGCAGCCCCGGACAGGGAGATCAGCCCCAGCATTTT.

In this sample, this clone turned up a few times. The same CDR3 arises from other DNA sequences in this sample as well. The chain recombines TRBV5-1 with TRBJ1-1; D gene uncertain. There are 14 residues in the CDR3. Germline V lookup: CDR1 SGHRS, CDR2 YFSETQ. The V gene lost 3 bases and the J gene lost 0 bases, with 9 bases spanning the gap. The CDR3 nucleotides read TGCGCCAGCAGCTCAATCGGTATGAACACTGAAGCTTTCTTT. Amino acid sequence: CASSSIGMNTEAFF.

J is TRBJ1-5 and V is TRBV19, with 9 bases identical to TRBD1. This CDR3 is built from 15 residues. Per the germline V gene, CDR1 is LNHDA and CDR2 is SQIVND (reference sequence). J gave up 5 bases and V 5 bases, and 7 bases lay outside the gene matches. The CDR3 loop reads CASSRNTGGYQPQHF. The DNA of the CDR3 is TGTGCCAGTAGTCGGAATACAGGGGGCTATCAGCCCCAGCATTTT.

The chain employs TRBV7-9 and TRBJ2-1; 14 nucleotides align to TRBD2. The CDR3 runs to 18 residues. The V gene end was trimmed by 3 bases and the J gene end by 4 bases; junction bases not matched to a gene: 8. Germline CDR1 reads SEHNR; CDR2 reads FQNEAQ (reference sequence). CDR3 nucleotides: TGTGCCAGCAGCTTCCTGGGACTAGCGGGAGTAAGGTACAATGAGCAGTTCTTC. It encodes CASSFLGLAGVRYNEQFF.

V usage is TRBV9 and J usage is TRBJ2-7; tentatively, D is TRBD1 (6 bases). Trimming shortened V by 3 bases and J by 2 bases, and 15 bases separated the two germline ends. CDR1 is SGDLS and CDR2 is YYNGEE in the germline V gene. CDR3 size: 15 residues. CDR3 residues: CASSAQGHGTYEQYF. Written as DNA, the CDR3 is TGTGCCAGCAGCGCACAGGGACACGGAACCTACGAGCAGTACTTC.

The chain combines TRBV5-6 with TRBJ2-7, with D possibly matching TRBD2 (6 bases). Trimming pared 0 bases from V and 2 bases from J, leaving 9 bases between. CDR1 is SGHDT, CDR2 YYEEEE, per germline. This CDR3 region has 14 residues. The CDR3 loop is CASSLVADTYEQYF. In DNA form, the CDR3 reads TGTGCCAGCAGCTTGGTAGCGGACACCTACGAGCAGTACTTC.

This clone has just one count. This sequence joins TRBV30 and TRBJ2-7; no definite D call. CDR3 size: 13 residues. Deletions cut 0 bases from V and 6 bases from J, with 12 bases between. The V gene's germline CDR1 is GTSNPN and CDR2 SVGIG (reference sequence). CDR3 residues: CAWSVFSVAEQYF. The CDR3, as DNA: TGTGCCTGGAGTGTATTCAGTGTCGCCGAGCAGTACTTC.

The J gene is TRBJ2-3, the V gene TRBV7-6, with D perhaps matching TRBD2 (7 bases). Germline CDR1 reads SGHVS; CDR2 reads FNYEAQ. The CDR3 has 14 residues. The V end lost 4 bases, the J end lost 5 bases, and 13 bases lay between the germline ends. The CDR3 DNA is TGTGCCAGCAGCTCGAGGGGGGGGGTAGATACGCAGTATTTT. Translation: CASSSRGGVDTQYF.

This clone was observed a single time. Other DNA sequences in the same sample also yield this CDR3. The CDR3 bases are TGTGCCAGCAGTTCACGGACGGCCAGCTCCTACAATGAGCAGTTCTTC. Its protein is CASSSRTASSYNEQFF. The rearrangement joins TRBV6-5 to TRBJ2-1; D not certain. CDR1 and CDR2 (germline): MNHEY, SVGAGI. The CDR3 is 16 residues long. V was pared by 4 bases and J by 0 bases, with 13 bases between.

This clone was observed a single time. This chain uses TRBV7-2 with TRBJ2-1, with D maybe TRBD2 (5 bases). CDR3 length: 16 amino acids. Germline values: CDR1 SGHTA, CDR2 FQGNSA. V dropped 0 bases and J dropped 0 bases, with 9 bases sitting between them. The CDR3 here is CASSLASAHSYNEQFF. The CDR3, as DNA: TGTGCCAGCAGCTTAGCTAGCGCCCACTCCTACAATGAGCAGTTCTTC.

The gene calls are TRBV7-9 and TRBJ2-2; D is ambiguous. Germline CDR1 reads SEHNR; CDR2 reads FQNEAQ (reference sequence). V gave up 5 bases and J gave up 1 base, with 11 bases separating them. CDR3 size: 15 residues. The CDR3 here is CASSILYGNTGELFF. The CDR3, as DNA: TGTGCCAGCAGCATACTCTACGGGAACACCGGGGAGCTGTTTTTT.

V and J are TRBV11-3 and TRBJ2-3, with no clear D. The germline V and J ends were trimmed by 1 base and 4 bases, with 9 bases remaining between them. This CDR3 is 14 amino acids long. CDR1 is SGHNT, CDR2 YENEEA, per germline. CDR3 nucleotides: TGTGCCAGCAGCTTAGGATTAGAGGCAGATACGCAGTATTTT. Amino acids: CASSLGLEADTQYF.

The rearrangement links TRBV7-8 to TRBJ1-1; D not resolved. Trimming removed 2 bases at V and 4 bases at J, with 17 bases between. The germline V gene has CDR1 SGHVS and CDR2 FQNEAQ. The CDR3 is 16 amino acids. In nucleotides, the CDR3 is TGTGCCAGCAGCTTATTTTCTTCCGGACCCGCCACTGAAGCTTTCTTT. This codes for CASSLFSSGPATEAFF.

The chain employs TRBV10-3 and TRBJ2-3, with a weak D call TRBD1 (6 bases). Trimming cost V 4 bases and J 4 bases, with 9 bases left between them. Germline V gives CDR1 ENHRY, CDR2 SYGVKD. This CDR3 region has 13 residues. The CDR3 is CAISGQGSDTQYF. The CDR3 bases are TGTGCCATCAGTGGGCAGGGGTCAGATACGCAGTATTTT.

The count of this clone is one. This chain uses TRBV5-4 with TRBJ2-3, with 7 nucleotides matching TRBD1. Germline assignment: CDR1 SGHNT and CDR2 YYREEE (reference sequence). V dropped 4 bases and J dropped 6; count of bases not matched to a gene: 17. This CDR3 contains 17 residues. CDR3: CASSGWTGRGSYDTQYF. CDR3 DNA: TGTGCCAGCAGCGGGTGGACAGGCAGGGGAAGTTATGATACGCAGTATTTT.

The chain joins TRBV19 to TRBJ2-3, with D perhaps TRBD2 (6 bases). Trimming took off 9 bases at V and 1 base at J, with 14 bases between the two ends. CDR3 length equals 14 residues. CDR1 is LNHDA and CDR2 is SQIVND in the germline V gene (reference sequence). CDR3 sequence: CASSGGGGTDTQYF. CDR3 bases: TGTGCCAGCAGCGGCGGAGGGGGCACAGATACGCAGTATTTT.

This chain connects TRBV29-1 to TRBJ1-2, with 7 bases aligning to TRBD1. This CDR3 is 16 amino acids long. V lost 0 bases to trimming and J lost 4 bases; unmatched junction nucleotides: 11. In germline, CDR1 is SQVTM, CDR2 ANQGSEA. The CDR3 bases are TGCAGCGTTGAAGATATGAGGTCCAGGGGGAGCTATGGCTACACCTTC. It codes for CSVEDMRSRGSYGYTF. Full variable domain (missing parts from reference TRBV29-1 and TRBJ1-2): SAVISQKPSRDICQRGTSLTIQCQVDSQVTMMFWYRQQPGQSLTLIATANQGSEATYESGFVIDKFPISRPNLTFSTLTVSNMSPEDSSIYLCSVEDMRSRGSYGYTFGSGTRLTVV.

CDR3 nucleotide sequence: TGTGCCATCAGTGCAATAGTAGGAAACTATGGCTACACCTTC. Protein sequence: CAISAIVGNYGYTF. The chain employs TRBV10-3 and TRBJ1-2; D not certain. The CDR3 consists of 14 residues. Germline V gene data show CDR1 as ENHRY and CDR2 as SYGVKD. V was cut by 4 bases and J by 2 bases, with 11 bases left in between.

As concerns this clone: In the same sample, other DNA sequences code for this CDR3. This sequence joins TRBV5-1 and TRBJ2-7, with 7 bases matching TRBD1. The CDR3 length is 14 residues. Germline V lookup: CDR1 SGHRS, CDR2 YFSETQ. V shed 5 bases and J 0 bases; nucleotides not matched to a gene: 5. DNA of the CDR3: TGCGCCAGCAGTCCGGGACAGCCCTCCTACGAGCAGTACTTC. Its protein product is CASSPGQPSYEQYF.

This chain links TRBV5-1 with TRBJ2-5; 7 nucleotides align to TRBD1. Germline V CDR1 and CDR2: SGHRS, YFSETQ. Losses at the gene ends were 4 bases for V and 2 bases for J; bases not matched to a gene: 11. This CDR3 region has 16 residues. Written as DNA, the CDR3 is TGCGCCAGCAGCCCTGGGACAGCGAATCTACAAGAGACCCAGTACTTC. As protein: CASSPGTANLQETQYF. Supplemented by reference TRBV5-1 and TRBJ2-5, the full variable domain reads KAGVTQTPRYLIKTRGQQVTLSCSPISGHRSVSWYQQTPGQGLQFLFEYFSETQRNKGNFPGRFSGRQFSNSRSEMNVSTLELGDSALYLCASSPGTANLQETQYFGPGTRLLVL.

V and J are TRBV5-1 and TRBJ2-1; 7 nucleotides line up with TRBD2. Germline trimming cut 4 bases from V and 3 bases from J; bases unmatched to any gene: 10. CDR1 and CDR2 from the germline V gene are SGHRS and YFSETQ. This CDR3 contains 16 residues. CDR3 protein: CASSRRLANNYNEQFF. In nucleotides, the CDR3 is TGCGCCAGCAGCCGAAGACTAGCAAATAACTACAATGAGCAGTTCTTC.

The chain links TRBV7-3 to TRBJ2-2, with 9 bases matching TRBD2. Germline V gene sequence: CDR1 SGHTA, CDR2 FQGTGA. This CDR3 region has 17 residues. Trimming at V came to 1 base and at J to 4 bases, leaving 7 bases not matched to a gene. This CDR3 reads CASSLSSGRPFTGELFF. CDR3 nucleotides: TGTGCCAGCAGCTTAAGTAGCGGGAGACCCTTCACCGGGGAGCTGTTTTTT.

This clone showed up just a few times. The same CDR3 can be traced to other DNA sequences in this sample. The chain couples TRBV28 to TRBJ1-1; D not resolved. Trimming shortened V by 5 bases and J by 2 bases, and 6 bases separated the two germline ends. The CDR3 loop spans 12 amino acids. Germline CDR1 MDHEN, CDR2 SYDVKM. The CDR3, as DNA: TGTGCCAGCAGTCTCCGAAACACTGAAGCTTTCTTT. Its protein is CASSLRNTEAFF.

The rearrangement joins TRBV5-4 to TRBJ2-2, with 7 bases that match TRBD1. With 4 bases clipped from V and 0 bases from J, the junction kept 6 bases outside the gene matches. The germline gives CDR1 SGHNT, CDR2 YYREEE (reference sequence). The length of the CDR3 is 16 residues. The CDR3 sequence: CASSRDSQANTGELFF. The CDR3 DNA reads TGTGCCAGCAGCCGGGACAGCCAAGCGAACACCGGGGAGCTGTTTTTT.

The V gene is TRBV6-6, the J gene TRBJ1-4; D is perhaps TRBD1 (6 bases). The V gene lost 2 bases and the J gene lost 8 bases, with 15 bases spanning the gap. This CDR3 is 15 amino acids long. Germline V gene sequence: CDR1 MNHNY, CDR2 SVGAGI (reference sequence). CDR3 sequence: CASSYPAGGREKLFF. The CDR3 bases are TGTGCCAGCAGTTACCCAGCTGGGGGCCGGGAAAAACTGTTTTTT.

This sequence joins TRBV11-1 and TRBJ2-5; D is perhaps TRBD2 (7 bases). CDR1 SGHAT and CDR2 FQDESV come from the germline V gene (reference sequence). V lost 4 bases and J lost 5, with 26 bases in between. The CDR3 has 18 amino acids. The CDR3 sequence: CASSSPRERGRGSETQYF. The CDR3 DNA reads TGTGCCAGCAGCTCCCCCCGGGAGCGGGGCAGGGGAAGCGAGACCCAGTACTTC.

This clone was seen only a few times. This chain connects TRBV10-3 to TRBJ1-5; D ambiguous. Trimming took 3 bases from V and 0 from J, leaving 9 bases between them. This CDR3 region has 15 residues. From germline, CDR1 is ENHRY and CDR2 SYGVKD. Here the CDR3 reads CAISEVYDSNQPQHF. In DNA, the CDR3 is TGTGCCATCAGTGAAGTGTACGATAGCAATCAGCCCCAGCATTTT.

The V and J genes are TRBV6-1 and TRBJ1-4; the D is unclear. The CDR3 totals 14 residues. V lost 5 bases and J lost 8, with 15 bases in between. Germline V gene data show CDR1 as MNHNS and CDR2 as SASEGT. Here the CDR3 DNA reads TGTGCCAGCAGTCTCGTTGAAGTTCGGGAAAAACTGTTTTTT. This codes for CASSLVEVREKLFF.

The rearrangement links TRBV2 to TRBJ1-5, with D perhaps TRBD1 (5 bases). V gave up 4 bases and J gave up 1 base, with 8 bases separating them. The germline gives CDR1 SNHLY, CDR2 FYNNEI. CDR3 length: 14 residues. The CDR3 sequence is CASSGRVSNQPQHF. The CDR3 DNA reads TGTGCCAGCAGTGGCAGGGTAAGCAATCAGCCCCAGCATTTT.